This T cell receptor (beta chain) was identified during a study of T and B cells in COVID-19 patients. Overall study: The recovered cohort's median age was about 34 years, versus about 63 years in active infection. Overall study results and limits: The recovered cohort had approximately 2,000 exclusive TCR clusters, including 30 or so low generation probability clusters. Symptomatic-phase blood samples from mildly ill patients and early samples from severe cases were scarce.

TRB rearrangements were amplified by multiplex PCR with BIOMED2 TRB-A/B primers. TCRdb itself ran the multiplex PCR reads through MiXCR, one entry per CDR3 protein. The table has 8,000 to 9,500 distinct CDR3 sequences, 30% to 45% seen once. V lost 6 bases and J lost 1; bases outside the gene matches: 14. CDR1 is MNHEY, CDR2 SMNVEV, per germline (reference sequence). The CDR3 length is 17 residues. Remarks on this clonotype: Its antigen remains unknown.

From blood, about 240-550 ng of genomic DNA served as TRB template. The chain is built from TRBV27 and TRBJ2-5; 7 nucleotides line up with TRBD1. The sample taken for sequencing was blood. The sequence came from a human donor with active COVID-19. The CDR3 nucleotides read TGTGCCAGCAGCCGTAGATCAGGGGGAACGTCCCAAGAGACCCAGTACTTC. It codes for CASSRRSGGTSQETQYF.